This TCR beta chain was documented in a study of cytomegalovirus exposure and HLA in healthy donors. General study points: Most TCR beta V segments were productive about 87% or about 30% of the time in an earlier analysis. Altogether, 150 or so TCR beta chains were recorded as cytomegalovirus-associated. Researchers had no immune exposure information except CMV serostatus available.

This PCR relied on a set of 60 Vbeta primers and 13 Jbeta primers. Repertoires were generated with immunoSEQ multiplex PCR, while TCRdb's copy carries only in-frame clones and drops some. The table shows about 160,000 clones, with about 76% occurring only once. Details on this clone: As yet, its antigen is unknown. A junction end diverges from the germline sequence, so it may reflect a read error.

The length of the CDR3 is 11 residues. Germline lookup yields CDR1 SGHRS and CDR2 YFSETQ. The TCR sequence derives from a female donor in good health and CMV-seronegative. The chain links TRBV5-1 to TRBJ2-1; possibly TRBD1 for D (5 bases). The source material was PBMCs. CDR3 sequence (DNA): TGCGCCAGCACCGGACACAACGAGCAGTTCTTC. Translating it yields CASTGHNEQFF.